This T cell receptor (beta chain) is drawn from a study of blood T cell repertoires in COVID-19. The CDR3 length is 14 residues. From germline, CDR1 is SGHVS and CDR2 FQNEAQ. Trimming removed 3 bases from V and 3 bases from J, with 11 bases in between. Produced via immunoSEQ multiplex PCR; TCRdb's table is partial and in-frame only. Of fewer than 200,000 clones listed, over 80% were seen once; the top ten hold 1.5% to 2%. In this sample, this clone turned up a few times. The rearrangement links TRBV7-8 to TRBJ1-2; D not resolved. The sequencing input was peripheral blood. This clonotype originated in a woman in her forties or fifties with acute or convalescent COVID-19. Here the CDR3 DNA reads TGTGCCAGCAGCTTTCAAAACAGTTACTATGGCTACACCTTC. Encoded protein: CASSFQNSYYGYTF.